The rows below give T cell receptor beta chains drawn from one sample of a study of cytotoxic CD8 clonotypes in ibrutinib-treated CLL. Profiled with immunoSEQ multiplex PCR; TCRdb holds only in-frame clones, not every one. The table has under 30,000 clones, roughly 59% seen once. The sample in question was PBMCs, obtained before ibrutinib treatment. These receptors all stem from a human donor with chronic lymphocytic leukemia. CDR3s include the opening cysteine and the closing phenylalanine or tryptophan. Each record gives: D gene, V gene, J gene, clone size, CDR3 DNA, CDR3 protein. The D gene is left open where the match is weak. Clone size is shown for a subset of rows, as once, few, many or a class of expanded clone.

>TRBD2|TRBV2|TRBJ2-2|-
TGTGCCAGCAGTAGAATTAGCGGGAGGGCCGCCGGGGAGCTGTTTTTT
CASSRISGRAAGELFF
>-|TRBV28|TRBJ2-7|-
TGTGCCAGCAGTTGGGACACCTACGAGCAGTACTTC
CASSWDTYEQYF
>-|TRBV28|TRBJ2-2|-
TGTGCCAGCAGTTTCTCGGGGACCCCGAACACCGGGGAGCTGTTTTTT
CASSFSGTPNTGELFF
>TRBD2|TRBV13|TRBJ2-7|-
TGTGCCAGCAGCTTAGGGTTAGCGGGGGGGCTGTACGAGCAGTACTTC
CASSLGLAGGLYEQYF
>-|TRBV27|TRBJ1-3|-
TGTGCCAGCAGTTTAGGAGGGTTTTTTGGCGGAAACACCATATATTTT
CASSLGGFFGGNTIYF
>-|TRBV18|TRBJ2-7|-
TGTGCCAGCTCACCTCCTAGCGCGATCAGTGGCGAGCAGTACTTC
CASSPPSAISGEQYF
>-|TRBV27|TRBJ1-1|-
TGTGCCAGCAGGCCGGCGGGGGGCACTGAAGCTTTCTTT
CASRPAGGTEAFF
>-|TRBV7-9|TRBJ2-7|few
TGTGCCAGCAGCCCCGGGGAGCGGGCGTACGAGCAGTACTTC
CASSPGERAYEQYF
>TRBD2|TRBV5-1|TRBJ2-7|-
TGCGCCAGCAGCGGACTAGCGGGAGACGGCGAGCAGTACTTC
CASSGLAGDGEQYF
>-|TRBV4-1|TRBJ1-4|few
TGCGCCAGCAGCCAAGAGCCCACGGGGTGGGGGGAAAAACTGTTTTTT
CASSQEPTGWGEKLFF
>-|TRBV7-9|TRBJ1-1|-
TGTGCCAGCAGCTATAAATCGAACACTGAAGCTTTCTTT
CASSYKSNTEAFF
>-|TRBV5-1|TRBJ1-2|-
TGCGCCAGCAGCTTGGCCCCGGGGACATATAACTATGGCTACACCTTC
CASSLAPGTYNYGYTF
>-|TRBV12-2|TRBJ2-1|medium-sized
TGTGCAAGTCGCAAAAAGAAGGCCTTTAACAATGAGCAGTTCTTC
CASRKKKAFNNEQFF
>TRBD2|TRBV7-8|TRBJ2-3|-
TGTGCCAGCAGCTTAGCTGCGACTAGCGGGAGTATGGGACCCACAGATACGCAGTATTTT
CASSLAATSGSMGPTDTQYF
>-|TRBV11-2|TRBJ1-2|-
TGTGCCAGCAGCTTGCGGGGTCTCTATGGCTACACCTTC
CASSLRGLYGYTF
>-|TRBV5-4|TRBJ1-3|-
TGTGCCAGCAGCCTGCGTGGGGGCTTTGGAAACACCATATATTTT
CASSLRGGFGNTIYF
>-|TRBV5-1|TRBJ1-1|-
TGCGCCAGCAGCCCGACACTTGGGGAGGTTTTGAACACTGAAGCTTTCTTT
CASSPTLGEVLNTEAFF
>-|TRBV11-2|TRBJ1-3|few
TGTGCCAGCAGCTTCGACGGATCTAACTCTGGAAACACCATATATTTT
CASSFDGSNSGNTIYF
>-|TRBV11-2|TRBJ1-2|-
TGTGCCAGCAGCTTAGATCGGCAGGGCGGCTACACCTTC
CASSLDRQGGYTF
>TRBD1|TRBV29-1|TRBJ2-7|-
TGCAGCGTGGGTGACAGGGCGAGCTCCTACGAGCAGTACTTC
CSVGDRASSYEQYF
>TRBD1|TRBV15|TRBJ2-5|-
TGTGCCACCAGCGGACGGACAGGGGGCGTGGAGACCCAGTACTTC
CATSGRTGGVETQYF
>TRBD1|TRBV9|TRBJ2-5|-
TGTGCCAGCAGCCGACGGACAGGCCAGCAGTACTTC
CASSRRTGQQYF
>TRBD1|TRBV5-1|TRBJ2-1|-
TGCGCCAGCAGCTTGTCTCACAGGGGCGGTGAGCAGTTCTTC
CASSLSHRGGEQFF
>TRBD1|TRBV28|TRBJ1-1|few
TGTGCCAGCAGTTTAGGGGACAGGGGAACTGAAGCTTTCTTT
CASSLGDRGTEAFF
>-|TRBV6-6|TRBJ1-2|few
TGTGCCAGCAGTTACCTCGACTATGGCTACACCTTC
CASSYLDYGYTF
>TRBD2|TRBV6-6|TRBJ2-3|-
TGTGCCAGCACACGGGGGGGGGCTAGCACAGATACGCAGTATTTT
CASTRGGASTDTQYF
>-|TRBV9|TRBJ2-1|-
TGTGCCAGCAGCCAAGGGGCTTACAATGAGCAGTTCTTC
CASSQGAYNEQFF